The T cell receptor (beta chain) described here comes from a study of shared clonotypes between healthy human individuals (dated by TCRdb to 2018 to 2021). Context from the whole study: The cohort included three men and two women between 18 and 49 years of age. For each donor, CD4 naive and CD4 memory were each run on three plates, CD8 naive on two plates, and CD8 memory on one plate. The study deeply sequenced blood TCR repertoires of about five healthy adults to estimate repertoire size and the extent of clonotype sharing between individuals. To increase sequencing depth and limit assay-specific biases, different laboratories used diverse techniques to prepare libraries and sequence TCR repertoires. Between about 0.8 and 8.9 billion PBMCs per donor were obtained by leukapheresis.

A single count supports this clone. Its antigen remains unidentified. No base quality values were provided; no much bigger clone lies one nucleotide off. From a lookup of the germline V gene (reference sequence), CDR1 and CDR2 are LNHDA and SQIVND. The V end gives up 3 bases and the J end 5 bases, leaving 9 bases in the junction not matched to a gene. The CDR3 contains 15 residues, cysteine and phenylalanine counted. Only CDR3 DNA remains: 45 bases, in frame from the first base. Healthy HIV-negative adults with no recently reported acute infections or vaccinations were included as donors. All donors were Caucasian adults living in Nashville, Tennessee, USA. CD4+ T cells were enriched by magnetic negative selection, after which naive cells were positively selected on CD45RA and the negative fraction was taken as the memory subset. Blood was collected by leukapheresis, and PBMCs were isolated by Ficoll-Histopaque density gradient centrifugation and then cryopreserved in liquid nitrogen vapor phase. Analytical flow cytometry was used to check the purity and quantity of every magnetically sorted T cell population. Genomic DNA was isolated from every sorted fraction and measured by UV absorbance on a Nanodrop 2000c.

Points the paper makes about the study in general: Across a few donors, about 5.2% of naive CD4, approximately 3.5% of naive CD8, 2.3% of memory CD4, and over 0.35% of memory CD8 clonotypes were shared. Only blood was sampled, and tissue TCR repertoires likely differ from those in blood. Higher generation probabilities were observed for clonotypes shared by all four sorted-subset donors than for non-shared clonotypes. Pairwise subsampling led to the expectation that sequencing depth would affect the degree of clonotype sharing among donors. Because the study included a small number of donors, the genetic and exposure-history diversity represented was limited. Naive subsets generally had larger estimated clonotype richness than memory subsets. Even with the large sequencing depth, rarefaction of the sorted-subset datasets indicated that sequencing was incomplete.

Using the deep immunoSEQ assay, TCR CDR3 regions were amplified from genomic DNA by multiplex PCR. Extracted genomic DNA from each cell subset was distributed evenly across all wells of several immunoSEQ 96-well plates, and each plate was treated as a replicate. Each replicate PCR for sorted subsets received roughly 0.2 ug genomic DNA, equal to about 30,000 T cell genomes. The purified libraries were quantified using a Qubit 3.0 fluorometer, sized with a Bioanalyzer 2100, and then quantified again using the KAPA Library Quantification kit. Every immunoSEQ 96-well plate was sequenced on a separate single-read 150-cycle Illumina NextSeq 550 flow cell. The authors' analysis ran thus. The immunoSEQ output contained only junctional sequences without quality scores, so filtering could not match that applied to full-length reads. Sequences were annotated with PyIR, a Python wrapper for IgBLAST v1.9, using IMGT germline references to assign V/J genes and CDR3. Reads with weak V/J assignments (E-value above 1e-6), missing CDR3, stop codons, out-of-frame junctions, or ambiguous translated residues were removed. A V3J clonotype was defined by an identical inferred V gene, J gene, and CDR3 amino acid sequence. The percentage overlap between two repertoires was calculated by dividing the number of shared unique clonotypes by the size of the smaller repertoire. Richness of each repertoire was evaluated using RTK rarefaction, the Chao1 estimator, and Recon v2.1 estimates of unobserved clonotypes. For all TCRbeta clonotypes obtained by the gDNA method from four donors, generation probabilities were computed with OLGA. The source is immuneACCESS, and TCRdb retained only in-frame sequences with V and J called. Part of the clones is not carried over; for the studies checked, unresolved V genes explain less than half of this, and the remainder is unexplained. The DNA gave D and trimming, while V, J and clone size come from that table. This sample is represented by some 2,000,000 clones; 90% to 97% of them were singletons. 0.13% of the sample belongs to the ten largest clones.

Rearrangement joined TRBV19 to TRBJ2-7; 8 central bases correspond to TRBD1. Sequencing was carried out using naive CD4+ T cells sorted from blood. In light of the paper, this sample's cell subset or site label describes: CD45RA+ positively selected. The sequence was collected from a man aged 18 to 29 in good health. Here is the DNA: TGTGCCAGTAGTATTGGGACAGGTCGTTCTGACGAGCAGTACTTC. Translation gives CASSIGTGRSDEQYF.